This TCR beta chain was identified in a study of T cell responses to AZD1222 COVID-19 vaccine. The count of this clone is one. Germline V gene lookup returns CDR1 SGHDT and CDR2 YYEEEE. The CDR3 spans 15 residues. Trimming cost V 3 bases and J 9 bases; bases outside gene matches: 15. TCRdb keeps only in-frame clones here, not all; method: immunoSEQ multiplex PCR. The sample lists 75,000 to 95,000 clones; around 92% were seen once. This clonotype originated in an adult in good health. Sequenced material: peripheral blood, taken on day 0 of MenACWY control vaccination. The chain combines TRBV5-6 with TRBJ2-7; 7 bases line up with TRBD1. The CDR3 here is CASSSTGQTASGQYF. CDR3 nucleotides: TGTGCCAGCAGCTCGACGGGACAGACAGCCTCAGGGCAGTACTTC.